The present T cell receptor beta chain was sequenced within a study of blood T cell repertoires in COVID-19. Study overall: From T cells, B-cell-depleted T cells, or PBMCs came the material, which was cDNA or gDNA.

Germline CDR1 and CDR2: SGHDT and YYEEEE. J lost 10 bases, V lost 4 bases, and 10 bases had no gene match. The CDR3 loop spans 16 amino acids. In the study's own analysis: Reference gene primer amplification gave nucleated cell count estimates. TCRdb's table, derived via immunoSEQ multiplex PCR, lists solely in-frame clones and lacks some. V and J calls plus clone size are reproduced from that table; the DNA served to infer D and trimming. The repertoire includes 65,000 to 95,000 clones, about 80% of them detected once, and 12% sits in the top ten. The gene calls are TRBV5-6 and TRBJ2-1; 14 bases agree with TRBD2. Sequencing was carried out using peripheral blood. This TCR was recovered from a woman in her 40s with active or convalescent COVID-19. The CDR3 DNA sequence: TGTGCCAGCAGCGACCTCGGGACTAGCGGGGGTAGCGAGCAGTTCTTC. As protein: CASSDLGTSGGSEQFF.